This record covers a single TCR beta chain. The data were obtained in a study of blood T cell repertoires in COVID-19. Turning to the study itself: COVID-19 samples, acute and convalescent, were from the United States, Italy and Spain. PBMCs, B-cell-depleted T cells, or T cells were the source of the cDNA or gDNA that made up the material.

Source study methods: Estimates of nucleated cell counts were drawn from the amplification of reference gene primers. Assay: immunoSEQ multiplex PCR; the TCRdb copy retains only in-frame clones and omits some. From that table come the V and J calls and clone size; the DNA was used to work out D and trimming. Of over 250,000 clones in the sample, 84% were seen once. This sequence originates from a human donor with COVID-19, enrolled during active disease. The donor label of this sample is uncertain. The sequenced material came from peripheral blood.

The CDR3: CASSFLTGSPGELFF. CDR3 bases: TGTGCCAGCAGCTTCCTTACCGGGAGTCCCGGGGAGCTGTTTTTT. The chain recombines TRBV7-9 with TRBJ2-2, with TRBD2 as a possible D gene (6 bases). The CDR3 has 15 residues. Germline values: CDR1 SEHNR, CDR2 FQNEAQ (reference sequence). V was shortened by 3 bases and J by 6 bases, with 14 bases between the two germline ends.